Below, 22 T cell receptor beta chains from the same sample are listed, as sequenced in a study of blood T cell repertoires in COVID-19. The assay was immunoSEQ multiplex PCR, and TCRdb's table has in-frame clones only and misses some. The table has about 74,000 clones, approximately 84% seen once. The source material was peripheral blood. The receptors derive from a man in his sixties or seventies with acute or convalescent COVID-19.

The chain joins TRBV28 to TRBJ2-1, with TRBD2 matching 8 bases. Per the germline V gene, CDR1 is MDHEN and CDR2 is SYDVKM. Germline trimming cut 5 bases from V and 0 bases from J; bases unmatched to any gene: 6. This CDR3 is built from 16 residues. This CDR3 is CASSGTGLGSYNEQFF. CDR3 bases: TGTGCCAGCAGTGGGACGGGACTAGGCTCCTACAATGAGCAGTTCTTC.

The chain recombines TRBV19 with TRBJ1-2, with D perhaps TRBD1 (6 bases). The V gene's germline CDR1 is LNHDA and CDR2 SQIVND (reference sequence). The germline V and J ends were trimmed by 7 bases and 3 bases, with 15 bases remaining between them. The CDR3 covers 14 residues. CDR3 loop: CASKALDSDYGYTF. The CDR3 nucleotides are TGTGCCAGTAAGGCATTGGACAGTGACTATGGCTACACCTTC.

Note on this clone: One junction end does not reproduce the germline sequence, and a read error may be involved. J is TRBJ2-1 and V is TRBV5-4; 7 bases are shared with TRBD1. Per the germline V gene, CDR1 is SGHNT and CDR2 is YYREEE (reference sequence). This CDR3 has 13 residues. The CDR3 spells CASSRPREGGSLF. The DNA of the CDR3 is TGTGCCAGCAGCCGACCGCGCGAAGGGGGCAGTCTCTTC.

The J gene is TRBJ2-1, the V gene TRBV5-1, with 9 nucleotides matching TRBD1. Germline V gives CDR1 SGHRS, CDR2 YFSETQ. The CDR3 extends over 15 amino acids. V dropped 4 bases and J dropped 6; count of bases not matched to a gene: 8. This CDR3 reads CASSVGTGTINEQFF. Here the CDR3 DNA reads TGCGCCAGCAGCGTAGGGACAGGGACAATCAATGAGCAGTTCTTC.

The chain has TRBV5-6 and TRBJ2-2; D is possibly TRBD2 (7 bases). Germline V gene lookup returns CDR1 SGHDT and CDR2 YYEEEE. The CDR3 spans 15 residues. V was pared by 4 bases and J by 1 base, with 11 bases between. The CDR3 here is CASSPGGQNTGELFF. CDR3 nucleotide sequence: TGTGCCAGCAGCCCGGGGGGCCAGAACACCGGGGAGCTGTTTTTT. The full variable domain, rest sourced from reference TRBV5-6 and TRBJ2-2, is DAGVTQSPTHLIKTRGQQVTLRCSPKSGHDTVSWYQQALGQGPQFIFQYYEEEERQRGNFPDRFSGHQFPNYSSELNVNALLLGDSALYLCASSPGGQNTGELFFGEGSRLTVL.

The CDR3 sequence is CSARGQTGELFF. The CDR3 DNA reads as TGCAGCGCCAGGGGGCAAACCGGGGAGCTGTTTTTT. The rearrangement links TRBV29-1 to TRBJ2-2, with 8 bases identical to TRBD1. V was clipped by 7 bases and J by 5 bases; unmatched bases: 3. The CDR3 runs to 12 residues. Looked up from germline, CDR1 is SQVTM and CDR2 is ANQGSEA.

Only one count was recorded for this clone. This chain uses TRBV5-1 with TRBJ2-3, with a possible D match to TRBD1 (5 bases). The CDR3 contains 15 residues. Germline V CDR1 and CDR2: SGHRS, YFSETQ. With 4 bases removed from V and 2 bases from J, the gap between germline ends came to 14 bases. CDR3 in amino acids: CASSELGGATDTQYF. The CDR3 nucleotides are TGCGCCAGCAGCGAACTTGGTGGGGCCACAGATACGCAGTATTTT. The full variable domain, its missing parts supplied by reference TRBV5-1 and TRBJ2-3, is KAGVTQTPRYLIKTRGQQVTLSCSPISGHRSVSWYQQTPGQGLQFLFEYFSETQRNKGNFPGRFSGRQFSNSRSEMNVSTLELGDSALYLCASSELGGATDTQYFGPGTRLTVL.

The chain couples TRBV5-1 to TRBJ1-2, with 10 bases fitting TRBD1. CDR1 SGHRS and CDR2 YFSETQ come from the germline V gene. This CDR3 has 16 residues. Trimming at V came to 7 bases and at J to 2 bases, leaving 11 bases not matched to a gene. CDR3 loop: CASRRDRGFPNYGYTF. Here the CDR3 DNA reads TGCGCCAGCCGTAGGGACAGGGGCTTCCCAAACTATGGCTACACCTTC.

This clone was counted a few times. The V gene is TRBV5-1, the J gene TRBJ2-2; D is perhaps TRBD2 (6 bases). V gave up 5 bases and J gave up 1 base, with 15 bases separating them. The CDR3 is 16 residues long. Germline CDR1 reads SGHRS; CDR2 reads YFSETQ. As DNA, the CDR3 is TGCGCCAGCAGTGGTGGTTTAGCGGAGAACACCGGGGAGCTGTTTTTT. Encoded protein: CASSGGLAENTGELFF.

This clone was observed a few times. This rearrangement joins TRBV6-5 to TRBJ1-2, with 8 bases identical to TRBD1. The CDR3 covers 14 residues. V shed 6 bases, J shed 4 bases, and the junction held 7 bases outside the gene matches. Germline V CDR1 and CDR2: MNHEY, SVGAGI. The DNA of the CDR3 is TGTGCCAGCAGAGCAGGGGGCGCGATCTATGGCTACACCTTC. Translation: CASRAGGAIYGYTF.

This clone was detected only once. This chain connects TRBV2 to TRBJ2-1; TRBD1 matches at 7 bases. Germline V gene data show CDR1 as SNHLY and CDR2 as FYNNEI. V lost 3 bases, J lost 3 bases, and 5 bases stayed unmatched. The CDR3 is 15 residues long. CDR3 DNA: TGTGCCAGCAGTGAGCGGACAGGTTACTACAATGAGCAGTTCTTC. It specifies CASSERTGYYNEQFF.

This clone was detected only a few times. This chain uses TRBV11-3 with TRBJ1-3; D is undetermined. Looked up from germline, CDR1 is SGHNT and CDR2 is YENEEA. The ends were cut back, 5 bases at V and 0 bases at J, with 11 bases in the middle. This CDR3 region has 15 residues. CDR3 region: CASSDNRNSGNTIYF. In nucleotides, the CDR3 is TGTGCCAGCAGCGACAACAGAAACTCTGGAAACACCATATATTTT.

The V call is TRBV9, the J call TRBJ1-1, with 9 bases matching TRBD1. Germline lookup yields CDR1 SGDLS and CDR2 YYNGEE. V gave up 4 bases and J gave up 6 bases; unmatched junction bases: 10. This CDR3 is 15 amino acids long. In nucleotides, the CDR3 is TGTGCCAGCAGCCCCGAGGGGACAGGGACCTCTGAAGCTTTCTTT. It is translated as CASSPEGTGTSEAFF.

The CDR3 spells CASSLPTVAKNIQYF. In DNA, the CDR3 is TGTGCCAGCAGCCTACCGACTGTAGCCAAAAACATTCAGTACTTC. The J gene is TRBJ2-4, the V gene TRBV28; D is ambiguous. Trimming stripped 6 bases from V and 0 bases from J, with 12 bases between. CDR1 and CDR2 (germline): MDHEN, SYDVKM. This CDR3 comprises 15 residues. Together with reference TRBV28 and TRBJ2-4, the CDR3 gives the full variable domain: DVKVTQSSRYLVKRTGEKVFLECVQDMDHENMFWYRQDPGLGLRLIYFSYDVKMKEKGDIPEGYSVSREKKERFSLILESASTNQTSMYLCASSLPTVAKNIQYFGAGTRLSVL.

The V gene is TRBV10-2, the J gene TRBJ1-5; D is ambiguous. The CDR3 totals 16 residues. The germline V gene encodes CDR1 WSHSY and CDR2 SAAADI. The V end was cut by 8 bases, the J end by 0 bases, with 17 bases between. The CDR3 nucleotides are TGCGCCAGCGGACTCGGACCTCCTTATAGCAATCAGCCCCAGCATTTT. Its protein is CASGLGPPYSNQPQHF.

V and J are TRBV5-1 and TRBJ1-4; D may be TRBD1 (6 bases). This CDR3 spans 17 amino acids. Germline assignment: CDR1 SGHRS and CDR2 YFSETQ. V lost 0 bases to trimming and J lost 5 bases, with 17 bases between them. Here the CDR3 DNA reads TGCGCCAGCAGCTTGGCATCTACGGGACATCAGAATGAAAAACTGTTTTTT. This sequence encodes CASSLASTGHQNEKLFF.

The chain combines TRBV5-6 with TRBJ1-4, with 7 bases identical to TRBD1. J was trimmed by 3 bases and V by 2 bases; bases with no gene match: 4. The CDR3 spans 15 residues. CDR1 and CDR2 from the germline V gene are SGHDT and YYEEEE. The CDR3 region has the DNA TGTGCCAGCAGCTTCAAGACAGGGCCTAATGAAAAACTGTTTTTT. This translates into CASSFKTGPNEKLFF.

This clone was observed a single time. CDR3 coding DNA: TGTGCCAGCACCGGGTATGTGGGGGGAAAAACTGAAGCTTTCTTT. Its translation: CASTGYVGGKTEAFF. The chain combines TRBV3-1 (or the pseudogene TRBV3-2) with TRBJ1-1, with D perhaps matching TRBD1 (5 bases). Trimming took 7 bases from V and 5 from J, leaving 20 bases between them. The V gene's germline CDR1 is LGHDT and CDR2 YNNKEL (reference sequence). The CDR3 contains 15 residues.

The V and J genes are TRBV18 and TRBJ2-5; D is perhaps TRBD2 (6 bases). The CDR3 contains 13 residues. Trimming pared 3 bases from V and 4 bases from J, leaving 9 bases between. The V gene's germline CDR1 is KGHSH and CDR2 LQKENI. As DNA, the CDR3 is TGTGCCAGCTCACCGCGGGGTCCAGAGACCCAGTACTTC. Protein: CASSPRGPETQYF. Full variable domain (remainder filled in from reference TRBV18 and TRBJ2-5): NAGVMQNPRHLVRRRGQEARLRCSPMKGHSHVYWYRQLPEEGLKFMVYLQKENIIDESGMPKERFSAEFPKEGPSILRIQQVVRGDSAAYFCASSPRGPETQYFGPGTRLLVL.

The chain joins TRBV6-4 to TRBJ2-3; 11 positions match TRBD2. The V segment lost 4 bases and the J segment 6 bases; nucleotides outside the gene matches: 6. Germline V gene data show CDR1 as MRHNA and CDR2 as SNTAGT. This CDR3 region has 15 residues. This CDR3 is CASSASSGGADTQYF. CDR3 DNA: TGTGCCAGCAGTGCTAGTAGCGGGGGGGCGGATACGCAGTATTTT.

The V call is TRBV9, the J call TRBJ2-2, with D possibly matching TRBD2 (6 bases). The CDR3 sequence is 16 residues long. The V gene's germline CDR1 is SGDLS and CDR2 YYNGEE. Trimming cost V 2 bases and J 4 bases, with 15 bases left between them. DNA of the CDR3: TGTGCCAGCAGCGTTTCGACCGGGAGAGGCACCGGGGAGCTGTTTTTT. Residues: CASSVSTGRGTGELFF.

The V and J genes are TRBV5-1 and TRBJ2-7, with TRBD1 matching 7 bases. The CDR3 has 15 amino acids. CDR1 is SGHRS and CDR2 is YFSETQ in the germline V gene. Losses at the gene ends were 0 bases for V and 4 bases for J; bases not matched to a gene: 7. The CDR3 loop is CASSLGPGQIYEQYF. DNA of the CDR3: TGCGCCAGCAGCTTGGGGCCGGGACAGATTTACGAGCAGTACTTC.